This T cell receptor beta chain was recorded in a study of breast tumors, draining lymph nodes, adjacent tissues. In its sample, this clonotype was seen many times. V was cut by 2 bases and J by 1 base, with 9 bases left in between. This CDR3 spans 15 amino acids. Germline V lookup: CDR1 MNHEY, CDR2 SVGAGI. In TCRdb, the multiplex PCR reads were re-called with MiXCR into one record per CDR3 protein. The sample consists of 150,000 to 200,000 distinct CDR3 sequences, approximately 30% of them appearing once. Breast cancer patients provided tissue from their axillary draining lymph nodes. The origin of this receptor is a female donor with breast cancer. Some clones in this sample may be carry-over from other donors' samples. The chain recombines TRBV6-5 with TRBJ1-5; maybe TRBD1 (5 bases). Sequencing was carried out using axillary lymph node tissue. CDR3 sequence: CASSYGAGSNQPQHF. CDR3 sequence (DNA): TGTGCCAGCAGTTACGGGGCAGGGAGCAATCAGCCCCAGCATTTT.